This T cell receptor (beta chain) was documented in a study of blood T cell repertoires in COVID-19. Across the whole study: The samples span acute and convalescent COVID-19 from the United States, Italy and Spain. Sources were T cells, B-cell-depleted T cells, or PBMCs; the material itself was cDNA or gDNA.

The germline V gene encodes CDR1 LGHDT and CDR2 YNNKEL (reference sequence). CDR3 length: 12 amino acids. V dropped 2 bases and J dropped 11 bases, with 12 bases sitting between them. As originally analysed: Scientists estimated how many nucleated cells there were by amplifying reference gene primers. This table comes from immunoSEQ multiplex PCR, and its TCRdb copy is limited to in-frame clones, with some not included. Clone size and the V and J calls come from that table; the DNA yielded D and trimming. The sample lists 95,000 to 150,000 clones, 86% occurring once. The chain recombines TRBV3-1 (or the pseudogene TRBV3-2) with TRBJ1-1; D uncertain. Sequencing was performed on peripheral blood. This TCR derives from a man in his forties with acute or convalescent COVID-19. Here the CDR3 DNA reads TGTGCCAGCAGCCAACGTTCCCTTCGGGCTTTCTTT. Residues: CASSQRSLRAFF.